This is a list of T cell receptor beta chains from one sample in a study of T cell responses to AZD1222 COVID-19 vaccine. The data were produced by immunoSEQ multiplex PCR, yet TCRdb's version contains in-frame clones alone and is incomplete. The data hold roughly 180,000 clones, with 90% to 95% observed a single time. The sequencing here drew on peripheral blood, taken on day 0 of AZD1222 vaccination. Receptors were obtained from an adult in good health. The CDR3 runs from the conserved cysteine through the conserved F or W. D genes are given only for firm matches. Size is stated for part of the rows, as once, few or many counts, or as a class when the clone is expanded.

>TRBV19|TRBJ1-1|NA|TRBD1
CASSPPGVTGYTEAFF
TGTGCCAGTAGTCCACCGGGTGTGACAGGGTACACTGAAGCTTTCTTT
>TRBV7-9|TRBJ1-5|few|NA
CASSLGRTAGQPQHF
TGTGCCAGCAGCTTAGGACGGACAGCTGGTCAGCCCCAGCATTTT
>TRBV28|TRBJ1-2|NA|NA
CASSLKRGRHISRGYTF
TGTGCCAGCAGTTTAAAGAGGGGACGTCACATCTCGAGAGGCTACACCTTC
>TRBV10-3|TRBJ1-2|NA|NA
CAISESMEGAFYGYTF
TGTGCCATCAGTGAGTCGATGGAAGGGGCTTTCTATGGCTACACCTTC
>TRBV29-1|TRBJ2-1|NA|TRBD2
CSVGVAGGNEQFF
TGCAGCGTTGGAGTAGCGGGAGGGAATGAGCAGTTCTTC
>TRBV27|TRBJ1-4|NA|NA
CASGETGVNEKLFF
TGTGCCAGCGGGGAGACAGGAGTTAATGAAAAACTGTTTTTT
>TRBV28|TRBJ2-7|NA|NA
CASSDSYEQYF
TGTGCCAGCAGTGACTCCTACGAGCAGTACTTC
>TRBV7-2|TRBJ2-5|NA|TRBD2
CASSQTSGRVETQYF
TGTGCCAGCAGCCAGACTAGCGGGAGGGTGGAGACCCAGTACTTC
>TRBV2|TRBJ1-2|NA|TRBD1
CASSDRQGGYGYTF
TGTGCCAGCAGTGATAGACAGGGTGGCTATGGCTACACCTTC
>TRBV27|TRBJ1-1|NA|NA
CASGPGARGTEAFF
TGTGCCAGCGGTCCTGGGGCGAGAGGGACTGAAGCTTTCTTT
>TRBV5-1|TRBJ1-1|NA|NA
CASSLEADTEAFF
TGCGCCAGCAGCTTGGAAGCGGACACTGAAGCTTTCTTT
>TRBV28|TRBJ2-2|NA|NA
CASTVGGANTGELFF
TGTGCCAGCACCGTAGGGGGGGCTAACACCGGGGAGCTGTTTTTT
>TRBV5-6|TRBJ1-1|NA|NA
CASSLPGASAEAFF
TGTGCCAGCAGCTTGCCGGGGGCGAGTGCTGAAGCTTTCTTT
>TRBV7-2|TRBJ2-1|NA|NA
CASLRVNEQFF
TGTGCCAGCTTAAGGGTCAATGAGCAGTTCTTC
>TRBV5-1|TRBJ2-7|few|NA
CASSTSGSYEQYF
TGCGCCAGCAGCACGAGCGGCTCCTACGAGCAGTACTTC
>TRBV29-1|TRBJ2-5|NA|NA
CSVSRVSKTQYF
TGCAGCGTTAGCAGGGTTTCGAAGACCCAGTACTTC
>TRBV9|TRBJ1-5|NA|NA
CASSVDPLGQPQHF
TGTGCCAGCAGCGTAGATCCATTGGGGCAGCCCCAGCATTTT
>TRBV19|TRBJ2-7|NA|TRBD2
CASSISLAGSYEQYF
TGTGCCAGTAGTATTAGTCTAGCGGGCTCCTACGAGCAGTACTTC
>TRBV5-6|TRBJ2-1|NA|NA
CASSFGTGAGYNEQFF
TGTGCCAGCAGCTTCGGCACGGGAGCAGGGTACAATGAGCAGTTCTTC
>TRBV25-1|TRBJ1-1|NA|NA
CASSELDGMNTEAFF
TGTGCCAGCAGTGAATTGGACGGTATGAACACTGAAGCTTTCTTT
>TRBV4-3|TRBJ2-7|NA|NA
CASSQDLGYEQYF
TGCGCCAGCAGCCAGGACCTGGGCTACGAGCAGTACTTC
>TRBV19|TRBJ1-5|NA|TRBD1
CASSIRGQTSNQPQHF
TGTGCCAGTAGTATCAGGGGACAGACTAGCAATCAGCCCCAGCATTTT
>TRBV5-1|TRBJ2-7|NA|TRBD2
CASSLSTSGSTYEQYF
TGCGCCAGCAGCTTGAGCACTAGCGGGAGCACCTACGAGCAGTACTTC
>TRBV15|TRBJ1-1|NA|NA
CATRFDTGYTEAFF
TGTGCCACCAGGTTCGACACTGGATACACTGAAGCTTTCTTT
>TRBV18|TRBJ1-1|NA|NA
CASSPATGTEAFF
TGTGCCAGCTCACCCGCTACGGGCACTGAAGCTTTCTTT
>TRBV7-9|TRBJ2-3|NA|NA
CASSLAGYPDTQYF
TGTGCCAGCAGCTTGGCGGGATATCCAGATACGCAGTATTTT
>TRBV5-1|TRBJ1-1|NA|NA
CASSLRTEWNTEAFF
TGCGCCAGCAGCCTTAGGACAGAGTGGAACACTGAAGCTTTCTTT
>TRBV19|TRBJ2-7|once|NA
CASSIDSPYEQYF
TGTGCCAGTAGTATAGACAGTCCCTACGAGCAGTACTTC
>TRBV5-5|TRBJ2-5|NA|NA
CASSMVGQETQYF
TGTGCCAGCAGTATGGTAGGGCAAGAGACCCAGTACTTC
>TRBV11-2|TRBJ2-3|NA|NA
CASSAQLTGFGTDTQYF
TGTGCCAGCAGCGCACAACTGACAGGTTTTGGCACAGATACGCAGTATTTT
>TRBV12-3/TRBV12-4|TRBJ1-1|NA|NA
CASSLLSNTEAFF
TGTGCCAGCAGTTTATTGTCGAACACTGAAGCTTTCTTT
>TRBV5-1|TRBJ2-1|NA|NA
CASSPTYGGSYNEQFF
TGCGCCAGCAGCCCGACCTACGGGGGCTCCTACAATGAGCAGTTCTTC
>TRBV6-4|TRBJ2-3|NA|TRBD2
CASSELLAGVDTQYF
TGTGCCAGCAGTGAATTACTAGCGGGAGTAGATACGCAGTATTTT
>TRBV3-1/TRBV3-2|TRBJ1-1|NA|NA
CASSRRQMNTEAFF
TGTGCCAGCAGCCGCCGACAGATGAACACTGAAGCTTTCTTT
>TRBV11-2|TRBJ2-1|NA|NA
CASSAGKGRGDEQFF
TGTGCCAGCAGCGCCGGGAAGGGGAGGGGGGATGAGCAGTTCTTC
>TRBV7-9|TRBJ1-5|NA|NA
CASSPTGGGNQPQHF
TGTGCCAGCAGCCCTACCGGGGGGGGTAATCAGCCCCAGCATTTT
>TRBV2|TRBJ2-2|NA|NA
CASSEQDIGITGELFF
TGTGCCAGCAGTGAACAAGATATTGGGATCACCGGGGAGCTGTTTTTT
>TRBV6-5|TRBJ1-1|NA|NA
CASHSNSGMNTEAFF
TGTGCCAGCCATTCGAACTCCGGGATGAACACTGAAGCTTTCTTT
>TRBV4-2|TRBJ2-3|NA|NA
CASSESGTSTDTQYF
TGTGCCAGCAGCGAGTCCGGGACAAGCACAGATACGCAGTATTTT
>TRBV11-2|TRBJ2-7|NA|NA
CASSTGSDSYEQYF
TGTGCCAGCAGCACGGGTAGCGATTCCTACGAGCAGTACTTC
>TRBV5-6|TRBJ2-1|NA|NA
CASSLWGNEQFF
TGTGCCAGCAGCTTGTGGGGCAATGAGCAGTTCTTC
>TRBV3-1/TRBV3-2|TRBJ2-1|NA|TRBD2
CASSQLPLAGGSYNEQFF
TGTGCCAGCAGCCAACTCCCCTTAGCGGGAGGCTCCTACAATGAGCAGTTCTTC
>TRBV18|TRBJ2-7|NA|NA
CASSYRTVDEQYF
TGTGCCAGCTCATACCGGACAGTGGACGAGCAGTACTTC
>TRBV5-1|TRBJ1-2|NA|TRBD1
CASSLTPDRGRYYGYTF
TGCGCCAGCAGCTTGACCCCCGACAGGGGACGATACTATGGCTACACCTTC
>TRBV30|TRBJ1-5|NA|TRBD1
CAWSANTGVSQPQHF
TGTGCCTGGAGCGCAAATACAGGGGTATCTCAGCCCCAGCATTTT
>TRBV6-2/TRBV6-3|TRBJ2-7|NA|TRBD2
CASSSSGLGFYEQYF
TGTGCCAGCAGCTCCTCGGGACTAGGGTTCTACGAGCAGTACTTC
>TRBV5-1|TRBJ2-7|NA|TRBD2
CASSDRTSGTYEQYF
TGCGCCAGCAGCGATCGGACTAGCGGGACCTACGAGCAGTACTTC
>TRBV28|TRBJ1-4|NA|NA
CASSFIGIGEKLFF
TGTGCCAGCAGTTTCATTGGGATTGGCGAAAAACTGTTTTTT
>TRBV28|TRBJ1-1|NA|TRBD1
CASRDRGRGSAFF
TGTGCCAGCAGGGACAGGGGGCGCGGATCGGCTTTCTTT
>TRBV19|TRBJ1-1|NA|NA
CASSIGPGGTEAFF
TGTGCCAGTAGTATCGGCCCGGGGGGCACTGAAGCTTTCTTT
>TRBV28|TRBJ1-3|NA|NA
CASSLGPGLGNTIYF
TGTGCCAGCAGTTTAGGTCCCGGACTCGGAAACACCATATATTTT
>TRBV7-8|TRBJ2-1|NA|TRBD1
CASSPQGGGFYEQFF
TGTGCCAGCAGCCCACAGGGGGGAGGTTTTTATGAGCAGTTCTTC